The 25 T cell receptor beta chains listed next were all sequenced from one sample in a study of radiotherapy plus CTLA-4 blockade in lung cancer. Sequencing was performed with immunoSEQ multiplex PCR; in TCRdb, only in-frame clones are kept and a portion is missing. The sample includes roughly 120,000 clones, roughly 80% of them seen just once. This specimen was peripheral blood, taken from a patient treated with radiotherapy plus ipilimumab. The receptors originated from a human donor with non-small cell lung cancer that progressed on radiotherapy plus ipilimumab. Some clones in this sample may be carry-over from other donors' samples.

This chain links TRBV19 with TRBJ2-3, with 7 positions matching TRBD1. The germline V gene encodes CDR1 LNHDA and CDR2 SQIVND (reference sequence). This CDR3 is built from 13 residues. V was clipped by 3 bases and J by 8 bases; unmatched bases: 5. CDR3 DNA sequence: TGTGCCAGTAGTATGGGGACAGCTCGTACGCAGTATTTT. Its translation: CASSMGTARTQYF.

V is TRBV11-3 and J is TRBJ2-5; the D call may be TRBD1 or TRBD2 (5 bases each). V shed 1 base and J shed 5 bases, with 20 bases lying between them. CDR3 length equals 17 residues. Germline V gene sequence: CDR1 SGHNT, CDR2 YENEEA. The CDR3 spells CASSLGGSRGLIETQYF. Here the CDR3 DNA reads TGTGCCAGCAGCTTAGGAGGGTCTAGGGGTTTAATCGAGACCCAGTACTTC.

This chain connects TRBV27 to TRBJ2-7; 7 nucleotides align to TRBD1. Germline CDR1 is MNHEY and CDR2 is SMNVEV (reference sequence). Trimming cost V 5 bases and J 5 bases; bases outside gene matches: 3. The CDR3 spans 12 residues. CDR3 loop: CASSPGTDEQYF. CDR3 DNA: TGTGCCAGCAGTCCAGGGACAGACGAGCAGTACTTC.

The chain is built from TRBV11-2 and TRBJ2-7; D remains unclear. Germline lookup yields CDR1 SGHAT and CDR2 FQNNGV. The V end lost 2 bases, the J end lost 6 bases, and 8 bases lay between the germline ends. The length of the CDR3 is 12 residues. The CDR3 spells CASSLIPSEQYF. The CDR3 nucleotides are TGTGCCAGCAGCTTAATTCCGAGCGAGCAGTACTTC.

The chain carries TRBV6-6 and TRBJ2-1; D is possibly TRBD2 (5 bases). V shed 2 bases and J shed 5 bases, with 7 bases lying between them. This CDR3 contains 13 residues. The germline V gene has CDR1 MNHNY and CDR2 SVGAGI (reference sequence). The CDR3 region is CASSYLGDNEQFF. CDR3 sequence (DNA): TGTGCCAGCAGTTACCTCGGGGACAATGAGCAGTTCTTC.

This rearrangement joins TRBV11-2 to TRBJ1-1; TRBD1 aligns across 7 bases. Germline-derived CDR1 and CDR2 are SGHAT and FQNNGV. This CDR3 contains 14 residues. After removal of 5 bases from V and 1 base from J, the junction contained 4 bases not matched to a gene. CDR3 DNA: TGTGCCAGCAGCCCCCGACAGGGGAACACTGAAGCTTTCTTT. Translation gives CASSPRQGNTEAFF.

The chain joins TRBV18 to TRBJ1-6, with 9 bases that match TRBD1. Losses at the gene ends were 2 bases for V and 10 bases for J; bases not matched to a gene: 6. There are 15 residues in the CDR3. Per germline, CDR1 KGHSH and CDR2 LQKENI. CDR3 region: CASSPGQGRYSPLHF. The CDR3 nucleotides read TGTGCCAGCTCACCAGGACAGGGGAGGTACTCACCCCTCCACTTT.

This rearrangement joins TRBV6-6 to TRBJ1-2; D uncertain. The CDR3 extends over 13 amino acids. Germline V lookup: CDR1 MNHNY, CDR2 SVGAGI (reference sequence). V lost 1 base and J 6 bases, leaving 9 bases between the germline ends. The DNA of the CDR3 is TGTGCCAGCAGTTACTTTGGGAGGGATGGCTACACCTTC. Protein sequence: CASSYFGRDGYTF.

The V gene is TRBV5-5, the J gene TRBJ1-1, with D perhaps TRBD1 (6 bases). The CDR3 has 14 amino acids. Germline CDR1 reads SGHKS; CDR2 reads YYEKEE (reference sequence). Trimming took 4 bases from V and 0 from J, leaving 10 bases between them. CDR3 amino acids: CASSRAGVNTEAFF. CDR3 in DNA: TGTGCCAGCAGCCGCGCAGGGGTGAACACTGAAGCTTTCTTT.

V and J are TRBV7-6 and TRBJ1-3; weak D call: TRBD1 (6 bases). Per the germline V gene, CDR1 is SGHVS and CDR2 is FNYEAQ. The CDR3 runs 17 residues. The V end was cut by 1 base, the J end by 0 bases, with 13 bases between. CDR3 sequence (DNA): TGTGCCAGCAGCTTAGTCTTGACAGGATCCTCTGGAAACACCATATATTTT. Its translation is CASSLVLTGSSGNTIYF. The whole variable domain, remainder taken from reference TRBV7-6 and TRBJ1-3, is GAGVSQSPRYKVTKRGQDVALRCDPISGHVSLYWYRQALGQGPEFLTYFNYEAQQDKSGLPNDRFSAERPEGSISTLTIQRTEQRDSAMYRCASSLVLTGSSGNTIYFGEGSWLTVV.

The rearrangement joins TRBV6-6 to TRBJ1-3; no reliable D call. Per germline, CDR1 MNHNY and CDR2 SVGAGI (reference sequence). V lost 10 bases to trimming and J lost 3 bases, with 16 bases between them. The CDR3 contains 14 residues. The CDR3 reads CATMTTTGGNTIYF. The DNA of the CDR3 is TGTGCCACCATGACAACTACGGGTGGAAACACCATATATTTT.

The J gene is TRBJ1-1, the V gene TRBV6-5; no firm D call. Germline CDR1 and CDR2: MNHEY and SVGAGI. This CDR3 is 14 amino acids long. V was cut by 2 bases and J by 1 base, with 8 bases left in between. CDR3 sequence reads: CASSYLGGNTEAFF. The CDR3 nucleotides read TGTGCCAGCAGTTACCTGGGTGGGAACACTGAAGCTTTCTTT.

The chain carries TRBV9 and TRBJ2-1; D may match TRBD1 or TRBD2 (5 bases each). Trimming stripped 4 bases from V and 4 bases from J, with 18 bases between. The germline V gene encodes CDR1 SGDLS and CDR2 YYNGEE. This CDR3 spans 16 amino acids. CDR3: CASSTGTGTGYNEQFF. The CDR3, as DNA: TGTGCCAGCAGCACAGGCACCGGGACGGGGTACAATGAGCAGTTCTTC.

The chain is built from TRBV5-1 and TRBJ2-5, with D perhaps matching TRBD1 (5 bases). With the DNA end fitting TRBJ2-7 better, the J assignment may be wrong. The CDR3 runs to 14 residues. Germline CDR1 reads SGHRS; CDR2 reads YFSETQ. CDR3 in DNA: TGCGCCAGCAGCTTGGGAACAGGTTACTACGAGCAGTACTTC. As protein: CASSLGTGYYEQYF.

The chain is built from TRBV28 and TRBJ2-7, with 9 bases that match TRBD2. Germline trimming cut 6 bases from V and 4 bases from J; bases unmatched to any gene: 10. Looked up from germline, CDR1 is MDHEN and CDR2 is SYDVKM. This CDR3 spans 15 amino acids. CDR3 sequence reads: CASSPPTSGRYEQYF. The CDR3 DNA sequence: TGTGCCAGCAGCCCACCGACTAGCGGAAGATACGAGCAGTACTTC.

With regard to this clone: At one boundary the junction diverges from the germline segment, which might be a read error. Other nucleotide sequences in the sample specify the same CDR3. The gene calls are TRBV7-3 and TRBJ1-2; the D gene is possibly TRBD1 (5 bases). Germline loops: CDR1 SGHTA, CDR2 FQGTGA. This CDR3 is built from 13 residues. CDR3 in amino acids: CASSSGPYSGYTF. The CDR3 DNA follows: TGCGCCAGCAGCTCGGGACCCTACAGTGGCTACACCTTC.

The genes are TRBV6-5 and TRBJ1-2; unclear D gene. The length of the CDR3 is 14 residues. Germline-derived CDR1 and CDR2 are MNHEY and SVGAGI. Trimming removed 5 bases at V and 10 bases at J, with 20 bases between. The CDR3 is CASSDFDRDSTYTF. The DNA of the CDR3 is TGTGCCAGCAGTGATTTTGACCGTGATAGCACCTACACCTTC.

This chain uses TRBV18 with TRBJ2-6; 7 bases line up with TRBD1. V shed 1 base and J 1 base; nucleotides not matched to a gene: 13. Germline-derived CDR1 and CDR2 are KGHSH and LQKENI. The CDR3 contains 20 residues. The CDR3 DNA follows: TGTGCCAGCTCACCACGTTCGGTGACAGGGCTTCCTTCTGGGGCCAACGTCCTGACTTTC. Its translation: CASSPRSVTGLPSGANVLTF.

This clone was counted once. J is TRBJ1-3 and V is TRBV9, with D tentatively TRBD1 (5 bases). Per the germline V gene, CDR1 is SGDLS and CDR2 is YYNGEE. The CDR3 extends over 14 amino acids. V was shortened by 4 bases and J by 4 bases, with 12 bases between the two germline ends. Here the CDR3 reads CASSPQGVGNTIYF. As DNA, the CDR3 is TGTGCCAGCAGCCCCCAAGGGGTCGGAAACACCATATATTTT.

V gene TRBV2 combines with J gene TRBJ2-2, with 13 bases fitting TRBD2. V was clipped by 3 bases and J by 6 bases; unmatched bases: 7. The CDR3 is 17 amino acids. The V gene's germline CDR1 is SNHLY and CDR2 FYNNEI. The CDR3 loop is CASSDGLAGASAGELFF. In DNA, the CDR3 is TGTGCCAGCAGTGATGGACTAGCGGGGGCCAGTGCCGGGGAGCTGTTTTTT.

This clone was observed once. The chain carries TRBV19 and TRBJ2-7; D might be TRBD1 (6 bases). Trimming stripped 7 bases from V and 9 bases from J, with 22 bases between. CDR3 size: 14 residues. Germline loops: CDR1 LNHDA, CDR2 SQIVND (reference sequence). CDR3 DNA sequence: TGTGCCAGTATTCCGACAGGCACACGTCACGGGCAGTACTTC. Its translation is CASIPTGTRHGQYF.

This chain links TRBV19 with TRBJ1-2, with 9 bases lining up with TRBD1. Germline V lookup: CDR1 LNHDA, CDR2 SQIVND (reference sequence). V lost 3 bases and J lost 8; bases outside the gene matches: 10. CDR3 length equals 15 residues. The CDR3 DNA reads TGTGCCAGTAGTATCCTTCAAGGACAGGGGACCGGCTACACCTTC. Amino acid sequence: CASSILQGQGTGYTF.

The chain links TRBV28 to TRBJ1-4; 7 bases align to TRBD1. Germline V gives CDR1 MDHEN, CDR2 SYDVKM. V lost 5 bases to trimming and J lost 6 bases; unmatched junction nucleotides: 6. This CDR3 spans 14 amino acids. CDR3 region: CASSVDREDEKLFF. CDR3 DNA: TGTGCCAGCAGTGTCGACAGGGAGGATGAAAAACTGTTTTTT.

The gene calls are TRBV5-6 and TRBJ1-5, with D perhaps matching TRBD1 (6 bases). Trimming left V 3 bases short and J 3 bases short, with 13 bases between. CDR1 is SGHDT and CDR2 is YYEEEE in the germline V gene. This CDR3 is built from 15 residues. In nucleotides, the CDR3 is TGTGCCAGCAGCTGGGGGGCCAGTCACAATCAGCCCCAGCATTTT. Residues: CASSWGASHNQPQHF.

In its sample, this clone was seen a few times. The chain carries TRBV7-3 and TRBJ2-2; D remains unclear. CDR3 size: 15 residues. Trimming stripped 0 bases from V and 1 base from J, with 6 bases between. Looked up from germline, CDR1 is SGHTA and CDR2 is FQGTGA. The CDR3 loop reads CASSLTRQNTGELFF. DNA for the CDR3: TGTGCCAGCAGCTTAACGAGACAGAACACCGGGGAGCTGTTTTTT.